The clone carrying this TCR beta chain showed up many times. This sample is drawn from a study of regulatory T cells in long-lasting Graves disease. CDR1 MNHNS and CDR2 SASEGT come from the germline V gene. The CDR3 is 16 residues long. V lost 8 bases, J lost 1 base, and 13 bases stayed unmatched. The TCR beta library used iRepertoire HTBI primers with Arm-PCR amplification of CDR3. TCRdb independently ran MiXCR on the multiplex PCR reads; one entry per CDR3 protein. The data contain 700,000 or so distinct CDR3 sequences, 25% to 35% of them seen just once; the ten biggest clones take up 35% to 55%. As for time point: persistent/refractory GD, antithyroid drugs over 5 years with positive TRAb. Generation of the TCR library employed RNA extracted from PBMCs.

This sample comprised peripheral blood mononuclear cells (PBMCs), obtained when the disease was refractory, from a patient treated with antithyroid drugs. The chain links TRBV6-1 to TRBJ1-2, with 7 bases lining up with TRBD1. The sequence was obtained from a female donor with Graves disease. CDR3 coding DNA: TGTGCCAGCGGAGGGGGCAGGAGGTCCTATAACTATGGCTACACCTTC. Its protein product is CASGGGRRSYNYGYTF.